This T cell receptor (beta chain) was profiled in a study of T cell clusters in autoimmune cytopenias. Findings of the study overall: Exclusive TRB clusters were 2.5 to 3.5-fold more numerous in healthy donors than in active autoimmune hepatitis. The T cell clusters were defined only in silico, without experimental functional validation. Primary autoimmune cytopenia patients appeared to lack physiological T cell clusters present in healthy donors. TRB repertoire shifts in secondary cytopenia and chronic lymphocytic leukemia mostly reflected lymphoma, not autoimmunity.

One tube held mixed TRB-A and TRB-B primer pools for touch-down PCR. TCRdb reprocessed the multiplex PCR reads and reports one entry per CDR3 protein, with no DNA. This specimen shows 8,500 to 9,000 distinct CDR3 sequences; the ten leading clones hold approximately 3.8%. A note on this clonotype: Its antigen is as yet unknown.

The CDR3 is made up of 15 amino acids. Germline V gene data show CDR1 as SGHNT and CDR2 as YYREEE (reference sequence). Each sample's input was approximately 270 ng genomic DNA, some 34,000 genome equivalents. Sequencing was carried out using peripheral blood. The clonotype comes from a human donor with an autoimmune cytopenia or autoimmune hepatitis (not recorded which). The chain combines TRBV5-4 with TRBJ2-7; without DNA, the TCRdb call of TRBD1 cannot be checked. Here the CDR3 reads CASSFPGQGLYEQYF.